The present TCR beta chain was sequenced within a study of blood T cells in healthy people across ages. Combining a sample-barcoded 5' primer with a J-beta primer mix, a second PCR ran for 7 to 11 cycles. One entry per CDR3 protein results from TCRdb running MiXCR on the 5' RACE reads. The sample shows some 1.4 million distinct CDR3 sequences, roughly 40% of them seen only once. Extraction yielded at least 5.5 micrograms of total RNA per sample. The sequencing input was blood. This TCR was sampled from a woman under 30 in good health.

CDR3 sequence reads: CSAPGDTLQTQYF. The CDR3 DNA is TGCAGTGCTCCCGGAGACACACTGCAGACCCAGTACTTC. The chain has TRBV20-1 and TRBJ2-5; D unresolved. CDR3 length equals 13 residues. Germline assignment: CDR1 DFQATT and CDR2 SNEGSKA (reference sequence). Trimming removed 5 bases from V and 6 bases from J, with 16 bases in between.